This entry lists 15 T cell receptor beta chains sequenced from one sample in a study of T cell repertoires in cytomegalovirus infection. Which antigens these TCRs recognize remains unknown. A single record per CDR3 protein comes from TCRdb applying MiXCR to the reads. The table records a few hundred thousand distinct CDR3 sequences, about 44% of them present only once. The sequences come from cultured PBMCs, collected from culture after CMV antigen stimulation. The receptors were sampled from a human donor in good health (CMV status not recorded). Some clones in this sample may be carry-over from other donors' samples.

This clonotype occurred many times. The chain couples TRBV12-3 or TRBV12-4 to TRBJ1-1, with a weak D call TRBD1 (5 bases). V gave up 3 bases and J gave up 5 bases, with 13 bases separating them. The CDR3 sequence is 14 residues long. Written as DNA, the CDR3 is TGTGCCAGCAGTTTCATTCAGGGATCTACTGAAGCTTTCTTT. Translation gives CASSFIQGSTEAFF.

The chain is built from TRBV11-2 and TRBJ2-3, with 11 bases aligning to TRBD2. Germline V gene sequence: CDR1 SGHAT, CDR2 FQNNGV. With V trimmed by 5 bases and J by 2 bases, 6 bases remained unmatched. CDR3 length: 16 residues. The CDR3, as DNA: TGTGCCAGCAGCCTCCCGACTAGCGGGACCACAGATACGCAGTATTTT. It is translated as CASSLPTSGTTDTQYF.

This clonotype has only a few counts. The chain recombines TRBV2 with TRBJ2-2; D is ambiguous. V was trimmed by 0 bases and J by 6 bases, leaving 8 bases between them. The CDR3 length is 14 residues. The germline gives CDR1 SNHLY, CDR2 FYNNEI. The CDR3 protein is CASSEALLAGELFF. In DNA, the CDR3 is TGTGCCAGCAGTGAAGCGTTGTTGGCCGGGGAGCTGTTTTTT.

This clonotype was detected only a few times. The V and J genes are TRBV4-3 and TRBJ2-7; D is uncertain. Germline CDR1 reads LGHNA; CDR2 reads YSLEER. V lost 4 bases to trimming and J lost 4 bases, with 11 bases between them. The CDR3 runs to 13 residues. Here the CDR3 DNA reads TGCGCCAGCAGCCCTCAGCTTGCTTACGAGCAGTACTTC. It specifies CASSPQLAYEQYF.

The chain combines TRBV6-1 with TRBJ2-6; D call uncertain. The V end lost 2 bases, the J end lost 2 bases, and 7 bases lay between the germline ends. This CDR3 spans 15 amino acids. Germline CDR1 is MNHNS and CDR2 is SASEGT. CDR3 amino acids: CASSERFTGANVLTF. CDR3 sequence (DNA): TGTGCCAGCAGTGAAAGGTTCACTGGGGCCAACGTCCTGACTTTC.

V and J are TRBV20-1 and TRBJ2-7, with D unclear. The CDR3 is 11 amino acids. The V gene's germline CDR1 is DFQATT and CDR2 SNEGSKA (reference sequence). V lost 5 bases and J 4 bases, leaving 9 bases between the germline ends. CDR3 in DNA: TGCAGTGCTTTCGCTTCATACGAGCAGTACTTC. Its translation: CSAFASYEQYF.

This clonotype was counted between two and nine times. V is TRBV28 and J is TRBJ1-6, with 8 bases identical to TRBD1. Germline V CDR1 and CDR2: MDHEN, SYDVKM. V lost 4 bases, J lost 5 bases, and 4 bases stayed unmatched. The CDR3 sequence is 15 residues long. This chain's CDR3 is CASSWTGLDNSPLHF. CDR3 nucleotides: TGTGCCAGCAGTTGGACAGGGCTGGATAATTCACCCCTCCACTTT.

This chain connects TRBV6-1 to TRBJ2-7, with D possibly matching TRBD2 (6 bases). CDR1 and CDR2 from the germline V gene are MNHNS and SASEGT. This CDR3 contains 16 residues. The germline V and J ends were trimmed by 7 bases and 3 bases, with 22 bases remaining between them. The CDR3 here is CASIGTYISGRYEQYF. The CDR3 DNA is TGTGCCAGCATAGGGACTTATATATCCGGACGCTACGAGCAGTACTTC.

The chain employs TRBV6-2 or TRBV6-3 and TRBJ1-1, with D possibly being TRBD1 (6 bases). The length of the CDR3 is 17 residues. Trimming took 0 bases from V and 3 from J, leaving 17 bases between them. CDR1 MNHEY and CDR2 SVGEGT come from the germline V gene. The CDR3 DNA is TGTGCCAGCAGTTACTCACATCAGAACAGGGCGCACACTGAAGCTTTCTTT. This gives the protein CASSYSHQNRAHTEAFF.

This clonotype came up many times. One junction end disagrees with the germline gene, perhaps due to a read error. This chain joins TRBV12-3 or TRBV12-4 and TRBJ2-5; D call uncertain. The CDR3 has 12 residues. CDR3 nucleotide sequence: TGTGCCAGCAGCTTAGTCCAAGAGACCCAGTACTTC. It is translated as CASSLVQETQYF.

In this sample, this clonotype turned up a few times. The chain employs TRBV10-3 and TRBJ1-3; tentatively, D is TRBD1 (6 bases). The CDR3 sequence is 14 residues long. The V end lost 6 bases, the J end lost 0 bases, and 9 bases lay between the germline ends. CDR1 and CDR2 (germline): ENHRY, SYGVKD. The CDR3 DNA reads TGTGCCATCAGCACAGGGTTCTCTGGAAACACCATATATTTT. Protein sequence: CAISTGFSGNTIYF.

This clonotype was detected only a few times. The V call is TRBV7-2, the J call TRBJ2-2; perhaps TRBD2 as D (6 bases). CDR1 SGHTA and CDR2 FQGNSA come from the germline V gene. V was shortened by 6 bases and J by 4 bases, with 9 bases between the two germline ends. The CDR3 sequence is 13 residues long. CDR3 bases: TGTGCCAGCAGTTCCGGGGGCACCGGGGAGCTGTTTTTT. As protein: CASSSGGTGELFF.

The chain has TRBV4-3 and TRBJ2-1; D ambiguous. This CDR3 comprises 14 residues. From germline, CDR1 is LGHNA and CDR2 YSLEER. Trimming took off 2 bases at V and 4 bases at J, with 9 bases between the two ends. This chain's CDR3 is CASSQTLGYNEQFF. The DNA of the CDR3 is TGCGCCAGCAGCCAAACCTTGGGGTACAATGAGCAGTTCTTC.

The chain has TRBV4-1 and TRBJ2-7; D gene unclear. The CDR3 extends over 16 amino acids. In germline, CDR1 is MGHRA, CDR2 YSYEKL. Deletions cut 0 bases from V and 2 bases from J, with 14 bases between. Here the CDR3 reads CASSQEPYLGTYEQYF. CDR3 nucleotide sequence: TGCGCCAGCAGCCAAGAGCCCTACCTGGGGACCTACGAGCAGTACTTC.

The rearrangement joins TRBV7-8 to TRBJ2-7; 14 bases agree with TRBD2. This CDR3 spans 16 amino acids. Trimming cost V 1 base and J 4 bases; bases outside gene matches: 3. CDR1 is SGHVS and CDR2 is FQNEAQ in the germline V gene. The CDR3 spells CASSLVGLAGGYEQYF. CDR3 DNA: TGTGCCAGCAGCTTAGTAGGACTAGCGGGGGGTTACGAGCAGTACTTC.